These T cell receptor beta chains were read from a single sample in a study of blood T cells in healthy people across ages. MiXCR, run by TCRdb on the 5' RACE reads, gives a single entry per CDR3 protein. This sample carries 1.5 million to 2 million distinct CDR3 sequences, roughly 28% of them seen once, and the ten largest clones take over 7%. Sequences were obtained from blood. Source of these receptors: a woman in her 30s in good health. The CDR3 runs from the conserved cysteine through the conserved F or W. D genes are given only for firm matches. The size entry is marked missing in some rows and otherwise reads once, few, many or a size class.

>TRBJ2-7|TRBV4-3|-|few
TGCGCCAGCAGTCCCAAGATCGTAGACTACGAGCAGTACTTC
CASSPKIVDYEQYF
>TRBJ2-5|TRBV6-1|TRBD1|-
TGTGCCAGCAGTGAAGGATGGGACAGAGAAGAGACCCAGTACTTC
CASSEGWDREETQYF
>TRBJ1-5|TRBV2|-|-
TGTGCCAGCAGCCGTTTGGCTCTCCAGAATCAGCCCCAGCATTTT
CASSRLALQNQPQHF
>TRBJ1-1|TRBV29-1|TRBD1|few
TGCAGCGTTGGAGGTCAGGGGGTCACTGAAGCTTTCTTT
CSVGGQGVTEAFF
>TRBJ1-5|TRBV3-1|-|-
TGTGCCAGCAGCCAAGGATCAGGGGTCTCTCAGCCCCAGCATTTT
CASSQGSGVSQPQHF
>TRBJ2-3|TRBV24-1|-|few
TGTGCCACCAGTACAGGAGGTCCCCCCCGCACAGATACGCAGTATTTT
CATSTGGPPRTDTQYF
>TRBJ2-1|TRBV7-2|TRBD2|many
TGTGCCAGCAGCTCCGGACTAGCGCCTTACAATGAGCAGTTCTTC
CASSSGLAPYNEQFF
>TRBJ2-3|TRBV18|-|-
TGTGCCAGCTCACAAAACGACGCAGATACGCAGTATTTT
CASSQNDADTQYF
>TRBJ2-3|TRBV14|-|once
TGTGCCATCAGCCCCCGCCGCCCGACGGCAGATACGCAGTATTTT
CAISPRRPTADTQYF
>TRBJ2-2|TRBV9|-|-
TGTGCCAGCAGCCCAGGACGGGCCGGGACCGGGGAGCTGTTTTTT
CASSPGRAGTGELFF
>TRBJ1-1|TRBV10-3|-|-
TGTGCCATCAGTGAAAGGGGTGTCACTGAAGCTTTCTTT
CAISERGVTEAFF
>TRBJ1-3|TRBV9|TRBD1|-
TGTGCCAGCAGCGCGAGACAGGGGCAAGGAAACACCATATATTTT
CASSARQGQGNTIYF
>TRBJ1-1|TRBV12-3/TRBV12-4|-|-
TGTGCCAGCGGACTAACCGGGACCGCCAACACTGAAGCTTTCTTT
CASGLTGTANTEAFF
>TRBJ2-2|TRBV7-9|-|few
TGTGCCAGCAGCTTAGGACAGTCCGGGGAGCTGTTTTTT
CASSLGQSGELFF
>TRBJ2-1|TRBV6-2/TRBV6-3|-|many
TGTGCCAGCAGTTTAAAGAGGTCGGGAGTCCACAATGAGCAGTTCTTC
CASSLKRSGVHNEQFF
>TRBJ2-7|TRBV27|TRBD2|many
TGTGCCAGCAGGGTAGCTAGCGGGTACGAGCAGTACTTC
CASRVASGYEQYF
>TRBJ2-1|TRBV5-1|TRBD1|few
TGCGCCAGCAGCACGACCGGGACAGGGATCACCTACAATGAGCAGTTCTTC
CASSTTGTGITYNEQFF
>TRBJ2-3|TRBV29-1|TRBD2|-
TGCAGCGTGCACAAACTAGCGCTGGCCACAGATACGCAGTATTTT
CSVHKLALATDTQYF
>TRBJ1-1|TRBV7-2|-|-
TGTGCCAGCACCACCCCCCCGGGGGAAGCTTTCTTT
CASTTPPGEAFF
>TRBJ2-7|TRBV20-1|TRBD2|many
TGCAGTGCTATCGGACTAGCGGGAATCTACGAGCAGTACTTC
CSAIGLAGIYEQYF
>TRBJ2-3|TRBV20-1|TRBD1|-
TGCAGTGCCGAGTCCGGGACAGGGGGCTTCGGCACAGATACGCAGTATTTT
CSAESGTGGFGTDTQYF
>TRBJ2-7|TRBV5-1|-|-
TGCGCCAGCAGCTCCTGGGCCCTTGGCCACGAGCAGTACTTC
CASSSWALGHEQYF
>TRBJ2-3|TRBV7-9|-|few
TGTGCCAGCAGCGGTCGACTAGATTGGGCGGATGATACGCAGTATTTT
CASSGRLDWADDTQYF
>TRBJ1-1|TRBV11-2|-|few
TGTGCCAGCAGCCAGCCAAACCGGGGGAACACTGAAGCTTTCTTT
CASSQPNRGNTEAFF
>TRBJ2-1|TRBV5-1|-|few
TGCGCCAGCAGCGGAATAGACAAGAGCTCCTACAATGAGCAGTTCTTC
CASSGIDKSSYNEQFF
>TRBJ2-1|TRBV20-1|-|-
TGCAGTGCTAGAGCCTCCATTATGGATGAGCAGTTCTTC
CSARASIMDEQFF
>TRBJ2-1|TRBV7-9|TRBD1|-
TGTGCCAGCAGCTCGCAAGCGACAGGGTACAATGAGCAGTTCTTC
CASSSQATGYNEQFF
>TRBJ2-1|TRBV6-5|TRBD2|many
TGTGCCAGCAGTTACTCACTAGCGCAGGACAATGAGCAGTTCTTC
CASSYSLAQDNEQFF
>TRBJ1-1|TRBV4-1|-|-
TGCGCCAGCAGACCCGTCGGAGGGGGTAACACTGAAGCTTTCTTT
CASRPVGGGNTEAFF
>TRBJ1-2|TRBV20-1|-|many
TGCAGTGCTAGAGATCCTAAAGGTGACTATGGCTACACCTTC
CSARDPKGDYGYTF
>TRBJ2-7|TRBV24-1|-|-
TGTGCCACTTACAGGGTGCGGGAGCAGTACTTC
CATYRVREQYF
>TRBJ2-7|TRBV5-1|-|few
TGCGCCAGCAGCTCCAGGACGGACTCCTACGAGCAGTACTTC
CASSSRTDSYEQYF
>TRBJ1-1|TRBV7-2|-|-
TGTGCCAGCAGCCGGACCCCAGATATGAACACTGAAGCTTTCTTT
CASSRTPDMNTEAFF
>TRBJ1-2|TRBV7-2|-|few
TGTGCCAGCAGCTTAGATGTGACAGCTAACTATGGCTACACCTTC
CASSLDVTANYGYTF
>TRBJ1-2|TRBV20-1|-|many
TGCAGTGCCAGTGGACAACACTATGGCTACACCTTC
CSASGQHYGYTF
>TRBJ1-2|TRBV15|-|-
TGTGCCACCAGCAGAGGTCAATCTTACTATGGCTACACCTTC
CATSRGQSYYGYTF
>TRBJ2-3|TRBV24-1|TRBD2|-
TGTGCCACCAGTGATTCCGGACTAGCGGGATCCAGGGATACGCAGTATTTT
CATSDSGLAGSRDTQYF
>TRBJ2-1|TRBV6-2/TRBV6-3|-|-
TGTGCCAGCAGTTTTAGGGACTCCGTTGCGTTCTTC
CASSFRDSVAFF
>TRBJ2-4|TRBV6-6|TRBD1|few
TGTGCCAGCAGTCGCCTCACAGGGGGTTTAGCCAAAAACATTCAGTACTTC
CASSRLTGGLAKNIQYF
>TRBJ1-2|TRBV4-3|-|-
TGCGCCAGCAGCCAAGATCCGGACAGTTACTACGGCTACACCTTC
CASSQDPDSYYGYTF
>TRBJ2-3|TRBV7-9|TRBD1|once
TGTGCCAGCAGCTTAGTTGGTCGTGGACAGGGGGCTGATACGCATTATTTT
CASSLVGRGQGADTHYF
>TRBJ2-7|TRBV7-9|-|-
TGTGCCAGCAGCTTAGGGACAGCCTGCGAGCAGTACTTC
CASSLGTACEQYF
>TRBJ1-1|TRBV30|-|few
TGTGCCTGGAGACGGTACCTGGGAGCTTTCTTT
CAWRRYLGAFF
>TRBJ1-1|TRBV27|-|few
TGTGCCAGCAGAGCTGGGGTTTCAGGGGATAGGACTGAAGCTTTCTTT
CASRAGVSGDRTEAFF
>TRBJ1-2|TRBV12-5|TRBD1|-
TGTGCTAGTGGTGACTTAGGACAGGGAGGACGTGGCTACACCTTC
CASGDLGQGGRGYTF
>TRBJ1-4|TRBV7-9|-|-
TGTGCCAGCAGCTCACACGGGACAACAACTAATGAAAAACTGTTTTTT
CASSSHGTTTNEKLFF
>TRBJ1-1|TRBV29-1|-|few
TGCAGCGTCCGCCTCTTGCCAAGGGGAAACACTGAAGCTTTCTTT
CSVRLLPRGNTEAFF
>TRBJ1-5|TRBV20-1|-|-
TGCAGTGCGCGACAGGCACCGAATCAGCCCCAGCATTTT
CSARQAPNQPQHF
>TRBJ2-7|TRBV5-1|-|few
TGCGCCAGCAGCCCGGGGGGGACAGAGGTTGACGAGCAGTACTTC
CASSPGGTEVDEQYF
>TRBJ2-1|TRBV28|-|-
TGTGCCACCCGGGCGGGACTTTCCTACAATGAGCAGTTCTTC
CATRAGLSYNEQFF
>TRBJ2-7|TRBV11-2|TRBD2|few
TGTGCCAGCAGTCTCCCCCCTGGGCTAGCGGTAACCTACGAGCAGTACTTC
CASSLPPGLAVTYEQYF
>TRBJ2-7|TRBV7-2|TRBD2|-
TGTGCCAGCAGCACTTCCGGGACTACTCTCTACGAGCAGTACTTC
CASSTSGTTLYEQYF
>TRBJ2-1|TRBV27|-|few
TGTGCCAGCGCCCTAGCGCTTAGCTCCTACAATGAGCAGTTCTTC
CASALALSSYNEQFF
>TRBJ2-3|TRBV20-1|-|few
TGCAGTGCTAGAATGGTCGGGCCCTCCCACTCTTCTAGCACAGATACGCAGTATTTT
CSARMVGPSHSSSTDTQYF